This T cell receptor (beta chain) was documented in a study of spatial heterogeneity in lung cancer. The CDR3 runs to 17 residues. Trimming stripped 0 bases from V and 3 bases from J, with 17 bases between. CDR1 is SGHRS, CDR2 YFSETQ, per germline. TCR cDNA molecules each had a unique molecular identifier. TCRdb re-derived calls from the 5' RACE reads in MiXCR, one entry per CDR3 protein. Found here are about 82,000 distinct CDR3 sequences, roughly 12% of them singletons; the top ten hold 4.6%. Time point described: sample taken at primary tumor resection. Material for sequencing was whole RNA from tumor, nontumor lung or frozen PBMC, left unsorted. This clonotype has only a few counts.

This chain links TRBV5-1 with TRBJ2-3, with D unclear. The sequences come from PBMCs, collected at surgery. This sequence was found in a male donor with early-stage non-small cell lung cancer. The CDR3, as DNA: TGCGCCAGCAGCTTGGCCGGCCACCCGTCAAATACAGATACGCAGTATTTT. Its protein is CASSLAGHPSNTDTQYF.